The 21 T cell receptor beta chains below come from one sample, sequenced in a study of neurological immune-mediated disorders. TCRdb processed the 5' RACE reads anew with MiXCR; each CDR3 protein has one entry. The sample holds around 23,000 distinct CDR3 sequences, roughly an eighth seen once. The specimen was PBMCs. These receptors all come from a woman aged 40 to 50 with HTLV-1-associated myelopathy (HAM/TSP).

This clonotype showed up many times. CDR3 in DNA: TGTGCCAGCAGGGGGACGTCAACTGGAAACACCATATATTTT. Translation: CASRGTSTGNTIYF. The chain joins TRBV6-5 to TRBJ1-3, with D perhaps TRBD1 (5 bases). Germline CDR1 reads MNHEY; CDR2 reads SVGAGI. The CDR3 contains 14 residues. V lost 6 bases and J lost 2, with 11 bases in between.

The table lists this clonotype with many counts. The genes are TRBV3-1 and TRBJ2-4; D is ambiguous. Germline V lookup: CDR1 LGHDT, CDR2 YNNKEL (reference sequence). The length of the CDR3 is 12 residues. V lost 5 bases to trimming and J lost 9 bases, with 11 bases between them. The CDR3 is CASSTAHSIQYF. CDR3 bases: TGTGCCAGCAGCACAGCTCATAGCATTCAGTACTTC.

This clonotype was seen ten or more times. The chain combines TRBV5-1 with TRBJ2-2; D remains unclear. CDR3 length equals 15 residues. V lost 0 bases to trimming and J lost 1 base, with 7 bases between them. CDR1 is SGHRS and CDR2 is YFSETQ in the germline V gene. The CDR3 reads CASSLVGLNTGELFF. CDR3 DNA: TGCGCCAGCAGCTTGGTGGGTTTGAACACCGGGGAGCTGTTTTTT.

This clonotype was detected ten times or more. The rearrangement joins TRBV24-1 to TRBJ2-2, with D perhaps matching TRBD2 (7 bases). In germline, CDR1 is KGHDR, CDR2 SFDVKD. This CDR3 has 15 amino acids. Deletions cut 3 bases from V and 5 bases from J, with 12 bases between. CDR3 in DNA: TGTGCCACCAGTGATCTGAGGGGGGGAACCGGGGAGCTGTTTTTT. This gives the protein CATSDLRGGTGELFF.

This clonotype came up many times. The V and J genes are TRBV12-3 or TRBV12-4 and TRBJ1-2, with D maybe TRBD1 (5 bases). The V gene lost 0 bases and the J gene lost 3 bases, with 5 bases spanning the gap. The CDR3 contains 13 residues. Here the CDR3 DNA reads TGTGCCAGCAGTTTAGCGGGGGACTATGGCTACACCTTC. Its protein product is CASSLAGDYGYTF.

This clonotype was observed at least ten times. V usage is TRBV6-5 and J usage is TRBJ1-4; D is ambiguous. Per the germline V gene, CDR1 is MNHEY and CDR2 is SVGAGI. Trimming pared 2 bases from V and 4 bases from J, leaving 8 bases between. This CDR3 region has 14 residues. The CDR3 bases are TGTGCCAGCAGTTACGGACGGTTTAATGAAAAACTGTTTTTT. Translated, it gives CASSYGRFNEKLFF.

The V call is TRBV6-1, the J call TRBJ2-7; 8 bases line up with TRBD1. The V gene's germline CDR1 is MNHNS and CDR2 SASEGT. CDR3 size: 14 residues. V was pared by 2 bases and J by 3 bases, with 3 bases of the junction left unmatched. The chain's CDR3 is CASSELDRGYEQYV. Written as DNA, the CDR3 is TGTGCCAGCAGTGAACTTGACAGGGGCTACGAGCAGTACGTC.

This clonotype was seen many times. The gene calls are TRBV29-1 and TRBJ2-5; D gene ambiguous. The CDR3 has 14 residues. Trimming took off 3 bases at V and 4 bases at J, with 15 bases between the two ends. Germline CDR1 is SQVTM and CDR2 is ANQGSEA. CDR3: CSVDSVGRIETQYF. The CDR3 coding sequence is TGCAGCGTTGATTCGGTCGGCCGAATAGAGACCCAGTACTTC.

The rearrangement joins TRBV5-1 to TRBJ1-2; D is unresolved. Per germline, CDR1 SGHRS and CDR2 YFSETQ. CDR3 length equals 15 residues. V lost 1 base to trimming and J lost 4 bases, with 14 bases between them. The CDR3 DNA is TGCGCCAGCAGCTTGTGGCCATGGTGCGGCTATGGCTACACCTTC. Amino acids: CASSLWPWCGYGYTF.

This clonotype qualifies as medium-sized (0.01 to 0.1%). The junction does not match germline at one end; this may be a read error. In DNA, the CDR3 is TGTGCCAGCAGCATGGGACAGGGGAATATGAACACTGAAACTTTCTTT. Translating it yields CASSMGQGNMNTETFF. The genes are TRBV9 and TRBJ1-1; 10 positions agree with TRBD1. CDR3 length equals 16 residues. Germline CDR1 is SGDLS and CDR2 is YYNGEE.

This clonotype was seen a few times. The chain recombines TRBV6-6 with TRBJ2-5, with D maybe TRBD1 (6 bases). This CDR3 comprises 14 residues. Trimming took 2 bases from V and 0 from J, leaving 7 bases between them. In germline, CDR1 is MNHNY, CDR2 SVGAGI (reference sequence). CDR3 sequence reads: CASSYGQYQETQYF. The CDR3 nucleotides are TGTGCCAGCAGTTACGGACAGTACCAAGAGACCCAGTACTTC.

This clonotype was recorded once. The junction departs from the called germline gene at one end, perhaps through a read error. The rearrangement joins TRBV27 to TRBJ2-5; D gene ambiguous. This CDR3 is 13 amino acids long. Germline CDR1 is MNHEY and CDR2 is SMNVEV (reference sequence). The CDR3 DNA follows: TGTGCCAGCAGTTCCCGATCGAAAGAGACCCGGTACTTT. Its protein is CASSSRSKETRYF.

This clonotype was observed many times. This sequence joins TRBV5-6 and TRBJ2-1, with TRBD2 matching over 8 bases. Germline V CDR1 and CDR2: SGHDT, YYEEEE. The length of the CDR3 is 15 residues. V was clipped by 4 bases and J by 6 bases; unmatched bases: 9. The CDR3 here is CASSLTAGGPNEQFF. CDR3 in DNA: TGTGCCAGCAGCCTCACCGCGGGGGGCCCCAATGAGCAGTTCTTC.

The table lists this clonotype with many counts. The V and J genes are TRBV7-3 and TRBJ1-1; TRBD1 aligns across 8 bases. Trimming removed 0 bases from V and 4 bases from J; junction bases left unmatched: 1. Germline CDR1 SGHTA, CDR2 FQGTGA. There are 14 residues in the CDR3. The CDR3 sequence: CASSLTDRATEAFF. CDR3 coding DNA: TGTGCCAGCAGCTTAACGGACAGGGCCACTGAAGCTTTCTTT.

The table lists this clonotype with many counts. This sequence joins TRBV11-2 and TRBJ2-3, with D possibly TRBD2 on 6 matching bases. V dropped 0 bases and J dropped 6 bases, with 13 bases sitting between them. This CDR3 is 15 amino acids long. The germline gives CDR1 SGHAT, CDR2 FQNNGV. CDR3 in DNA: TGTGCCAGCAGCTTAGAAGCTAGCGCGTACGATACGCAGTATTTT. This encodes CASSLEASAYDTQYF.

This clonotype showed up many times. This chain links TRBV7-2 with TRBJ1-3; TRBD1 matches at 9 bases. Unmatched junction bases numbered 7, after V lost 5 bases and J lost 2 bases. The CDR3 length is 16 residues. Germline CDR1 and CDR2: SGHTA and FQGNSA. The DNA for the CDR3 is TGTGCCAGCAGCATATCCGGGACAGGGACTGGAAACACCATATATTTT. Encoded protein: CASSISGTGTGNTIYF.

This clonotype came up many times. The rearrangement uses TRBV7-2 and TRBJ2-1, with D maybe TRBD2 (5 bases). CDR3 length: 15 residues. The V gene's germline CDR1 is SGHTA and CDR2 FQGNSA. V shed 3 bases and J shed 1 base, with 10 bases lying between them. The CDR3 reads CASSLASRSYNEQFF. The DNA for the CDR3 is TGTGCCAGCAGCTTGGCTAGCCGTTCCTACAATGAGCAGTTCTTC.

J is TRBJ2-2 and V is TRBV2; D unresolved. The CDR3 has 13 residues. The ends were cut back, 10 bases at V and 4 bases at J, with 13 bases in the middle. Per germline, CDR1 SNHLY and CDR2 FYNNEI. The CDR3 here is CANTSMVTGELFF. The CDR3 DNA sequence: TGTGCCAACACTTCCATGGTCACCGGGGAGCTGTTTTTT. The variable domain in full, with the rest retrieved from reference TRBV2 and TRBJ2-2, is EPEVTQTPSHQVTQMGQEVILRCVPISNHLYFYWYRQILGQKVEFLVSFYNNEISEKSEIFDDQFSVERPDGSNFTLKIRSTKLEDSAMYFCANTSMVTGELFFGEGSRLTVL.

This clonotype was detected many times. The chain joins TRBV6-5 to TRBJ1-4; 8 bases are a match to TRBD1. J lost 7 bases, V lost 5 bases, and 6 bases had no gene match. CDR1 and CDR2 from the germline V gene are MNHEY and SVGAGI. This CDR3 has 14 residues. CDR3 DNA sequence: TGTGCCAGCAGTGATGACAGGGGCGGTGAAAAACTGTTTTTT. It yields the protein CASSDDRGGEKLFF.

This clonotype came up many times. The chain joins TRBV20-1 to TRBJ1-6, with TRBD1 as a possible D gene (5 bases). This CDR3 region has 15 residues. Germline V CDR1 and CDR2: DFQATT, SNEGSKA (reference sequence). Trimming left V 1 base short and J 9 bases short, with 16 bases between. The CDR3 nucleotides read TGCAGTGCTAGAGGGGGTGGGGGACCGACTTCACCCCTCCACTTT. It codes for CSARGGGGPTSPLHF.

This clonotype occurred many times. The V call is TRBV5-6, the J call TRBJ1-3; maybe TRBD1 (5 bases). With 0 bases removed from V and 0 bases from J, the gap between germline ends came to 10 bases. Germline-derived CDR1 and CDR2 are SGHDT and YYEEEE. The CDR3 consists of 16 residues. The CDR3 protein is CASSLVTESSGNTIYF. In nucleotides, the CDR3 is TGTGCCAGCAGCTTGGTGACAGAAAGCTCTGGAAACACCATATATTTT.